These 30 T cell receptor beta chains share one sample of origin, sequenced in a study of T cell changes during pregnancy in multiple sclerosis. The table came from immunoSEQ multiplex PCR; TCRdb's copy has only in-frame clones and leaves some out. The sample lists 29,000 or so clones, 80% to 90% seen once, with approximately 6.9% in the top ten. The source material was CD8+ T cells from peripheral blood mononuclear cells, sampled in the second trimester of pregnancy. The receptors originated from a female donor with multiple sclerosis, enrolled in a pregnancy study.

The V and J genes are TRBV5-8 and TRBJ1-1, with TRBD1 as a possible D gene (5 bases). The V gene's germline CDR1 is SGHTS and CDR2 YDEGEE. This CDR3 is built from 14 residues. The germline V and J ends were trimmed by 0 bases and 0 bases, with 6 bases remaining between them. The CDR3 is CASSLDRLNTEAFF. The CDR3 bases are TGTGCCAGCAGCTTGGACAGGTTGAACACTGAAGCTTTCTTT.

The CDR3 region is CASSSSGWANEKLFF. As DNA, the CDR3 is TGTGCCAGCAGTTCCTCAGGGTGGGCTAATGAAAAACTGTTTTTT. V usage is TRBV27 and J usage is TRBJ1-4, with D maybe TRBD1 (5 bases). V lost 4 bases and J 3 bases, leaving 12 bases between the germline ends. Germline V CDR1 and CDR2: MNHEY, SMNVEV (reference sequence). The CDR3 consists of 15 residues.

The gene calls are TRBV9 and TRBJ1-1; TRBD1 might be the D (6 bases). Per the germline V gene, CDR1 is SGDLS and CDR2 is YYNGEE. V lost 0 bases and J 3 bases, leaving 12 bases between the germline ends. This CDR3 spans 15 amino acids. As DNA, the CDR3 is TGTGCCAGCAGCGTAGATGAGGGGGGGTACACTGAAGCTTTCTTT. Amino acid sequence: CASSVDEGGYTEAFF.

V and J are TRBV19 and TRBJ2-2; TRBD1 matches 10 bases. The germline CDR1 and CDR2 sequences are LNHDA and SQIVND (reference sequence). CDR3 size: 13 residues. The DNA for the CDR3 is TGTGCTGTAAGGGGACAGGGGACCGGGGAGCTGTTTTTT. Residues: CAVRGQGTGELFF. Variable domain in full (rest from reference TRBV19 and TRBJ2-2): DGGITQSPKYLFRKEGQNVTLSCEQNLNHDAMYWYRQDPGQGLRLIYYSQIVNDFQKGDIAEGYSVSREKKESFPLTVTSAQKNPTAFYLCAVRGQGTGELFFGEGSRLTVL.

The rearrangement links TRBV7-2 to TRBJ2-3; D ambiguous. The CDR3 is 13 residues long. Germline CDR1 reads SGHTA; CDR2 reads FQGNSA. The V gene lost 1 base and the J gene lost 11 bases, with 13 bases spanning the gap. The CDR3 DNA is TGTGCCAGCAGCTTAGGTGGTTTACTTGGGCAGTATTTT. Translating gives CASSLGGLLGQYF.

The gene calls are TRBV28 and TRBJ2-5, with TRBD1 identical over 7 bases. The ends lost 7 bases at V and 5 bases at J; junction bases unmatched: 13. CDR1 MDHEN and CDR2 SYDVKM come from the germline V gene. The CDR3 has 15 amino acids. The CDR3 is CASIPDRTIRETQYF. CDR3 nucleotide sequence: TGTGCCAGCATCCCGGACAGGACCATCCGGGAGACCCAGTACTTC.

This sequence joins TRBV27 and TRBJ2-5; 9 positions agree with TRBD2. CDR1 and CDR2 (germline): MNHEY, SMNVEV (reference sequence). This CDR3 has 13 residues. The V gene end was trimmed by 7 bases and the J gene end by 5 bases; junction bases not matched to a gene: 5. The DNA for the CDR3 is TGTGCCAGCATGAGCGGGAGGTTGGAGACCCAGTACTTC. Encoded protein: CASMSGRLETQYF.

The rearrangement links TRBV6-1 to TRBJ2-7; tentative D call: TRBD1 (5 bases). Trimming took 0 bases from V and 6 from J, leaving 21 bases between them. Germline V lookup: CDR1 MNHNS, CDR2 SASEGT. The CDR3 extends over 17 amino acids. The DNA for the CDR3 is TGTGCCAGCAGTGAAGCTCGCGTCGGAAACAGGCTTCTCGAGCAGTACTTC. This encodes CASSEARVGNRLLEQYF.

This chain uses TRBV7-2 with TRBJ2-3; D unresolved. V was cut by 4 bases and J by 0 bases, with 11 bases left in between. The CDR3 runs to 15 residues. Germline CDR1 is SGHTA and CDR2 is FQGNSA. For the CDR3, the DNA is TGTGCCAGCAGCTCCGTCCCCACTAGCACAGATACGCAGTATTTT. Translation gives CASSSVPTSTDTQYF.

This rearrangement joins TRBV23-1 to TRBJ1-6, with D hard to call. TRBV23-1 is annotated as an ORF whose role is uncertain. CDR3 length equals 11 residues. V was clipped by 6 bases and J by 7 bases, with 4 bases between them. DNA for the CDR3: TGCGCCAGCAGCCGGAATTCACCCCTCCACTTT. It specifies CASSRNSPLHF.

A word on this clone: At one end the junction does not follow the germline gene, possibly because of a read error. V and J are TRBV7-9 and TRBJ2-7; D is undetermined. The CDR3 loop spans 11 amino acids. Germline-derived CDR1 and CDR2 are SEHNR and FQNEAQ (reference sequence). CDR3 sequence (DNA): TGTGCCAGCAGCTTAGGTCCTAGTCCGATCTTC. Translated: CASSLGPSPIF.

This rearrangement joins TRBV28 to TRBJ2-7, with TRBD2 matching over 12 bases. This CDR3 contains 16 residues. Germline V gene data show CDR1 as MDHEN and CDR2 as SYDVKM. Trimming at V came to 5 bases and at J to 2 bases, leaving 7 bases not matched to a gene. The chain's CDR3 is CASSISSGRDTYEQYF. CDR3 coding DNA: TGTGCCAGCAGTATATCTAGCGGGAGGGATACCTACGAGCAGTACTTC.

The genes are TRBV6-1 and TRBJ2-2; 7 nucleotides agree with TRBD1. There are 14 residues in the CDR3. J gave up 4 bases and V 8 bases, and 7 bases lay outside the gene matches. CDR1 is MNHNS and CDR2 is SASEGT in the germline V gene. The CDR3 coding sequence is TGTGCCAGCGTGAGGGGGCCCATCACCGGGGAGCTGTTTTTT. Protein sequence: CASVRGPITGELFF.

The chain recombines TRBV19 with TRBJ1-3; D gene unclear. V was pared by 0 bases and J by 0 bases, with 6 bases between. The CDR3 extends over 15 amino acids. Germline V gene lookup returns CDR1 LNHDA and CDR2 SQIVND (reference sequence). The CDR3 loop is CASSIDSSSGNTIYF. The CDR3 bases are TGTGCCAGTAGTATAGATTCCAGCTCTGGAAACACCATATATTTT.

V gene TRBV10-2 combines with J gene TRBJ1-1, with D unclear. Germline CDR1 and CDR2: WSHSY and SAAADI. The CDR3 consists of 15 residues. V was clipped by 0 bases and J by 3 bases, with 11 bases between them. This CDR3 is CASSESKTGYTEAFF. In DNA form, the CDR3 reads TGCGCCAGCAGTGAGTCGAAGACGGGGTACACTGAAGCTTTCTTT.

The gene calls are TRBV19 and TRBJ1-2; the D is unclear. CDR3 length equals 14 residues. V was cut by 2 bases and J by 4 bases, with 11 bases left in between. CDR1 and CDR2 (germline): LNHDA, SQIVND (reference sequence). Here the CDR3 DNA reads TGTGCCAGTAGTATATATACAGACCTCTATGGCTACACCTTC. Amino acid sequence: CASSIYTDLYGYTF.

The V call is TRBV2, the J call TRBJ2-1, with 9 bases that match TRBD1. CDR1 is SNHLY, CDR2 FYNNEI, per germline. The CDR3 is 16 amino acids. After removal of 3 bases from V and 2 bases from J, the junction contained 5 bases not matched to a gene. This CDR3 reads CASSEGGQGPYNEQFF. The CDR3 bases are TGTGCCAGCAGTGAGGGGGGACAGGGTCCCTACAATGAGCAGTTCTTC.

This sequence joins TRBV27 and TRBJ2-7, with TRBD2 matching 8 bases. Germline V gene data show CDR1 as MNHEY and CDR2 as SMNVEV (reference sequence). Trimming took 3 bases from V and 3 from J; bases not matched to a gene: 7. The CDR3 extends over 15 amino acids. The CDR3 loop reads CASSFSVAGLYEQYF. In nucleotides, the CDR3 is TGTGCCAGCAGTTTCTCGGTAGCGGGACTCTACGAGCAGTACTTC.

V and J are TRBV27 and TRBJ2-2; 8 bases align to TRBD2. This CDR3 contains 14 residues. The J segment lost 6 bases and the V segment lost 5 bases, leaving 5 bases of the junction unmatched. In germline, CDR1 is MNHEY, CDR2 SMNVEV (reference sequence). The CDR3 nucleotides read TGTGCCAGCAGTAGCGGGAGTAGCTCCGGGGAGCTGTTTTTT. Its translation: CASSSGSSSGELFF.

The V and J genes are TRBV19 and TRBJ2-7; D might be TRBD2 (6 bases). Germline loops: CDR1 LNHDA, CDR2 SQIVND (reference sequence). The CDR3 loop spans 13 amino acids. Trimming stripped 9 bases from V and 1 base from J, with 13 bases between. DNA of the CDR3: TGTGCCAGCAGGGAGGATTATTCCTACGAGCAGTACTTC. Translating it yields CASREDYSYEQYF.

This chain joins TRBV6-6 and TRBJ2-1, with D possibly being TRBD1 (5 bases). The CDR3 has 16 residues. Trimming pared 2 bases from V and 1 base from J, leaving 12 bases between. CDR1 MNHNY and CDR2 SVGAGI come from the germline V gene (reference sequence). The CDR3 DNA reads as TGTGCCAGCAGTTACAATCAGGGATCGTCCTACAATGAGCAGTTCTTC. Its translation: CASSYNQGSSYNEQFF.

The V call is TRBV27, the J call TRBJ2-5, with D tentatively TRBD2 (6 bases). This CDR3 contains 17 residues. Germline CDR1 is MNHEY and CDR2 is SMNVEV (reference sequence). Trimming left V 5 bases short and J 4 bases short, with 23 bases between. The DNA of the CDR3 is TGTGCCAGCAGTCTGGAGGAGGGGAGTCGGGTTGGAGAGACCCAGTACTTC. Translated, it gives CASSLEEGSRVGETQYF.

The chain is built from TRBV11-2 and TRBJ2-5, with TRBD2 matching over 11 bases. CDR1 is SGHAT and CDR2 is FQNNGV in the germline V gene. The CDR3 loop spans 16 amino acids. Trimming removed 4 bases from V and 1 base from J; junction bases left unmatched: 5. The CDR3 DNA reads as TGTGCCAGCAGCTCTTTAGCGGGGGGGCTCCAAGAGACCCAGTACTTC. Translated: CASSSLAGGLQETQYF. The whole variable domain, remainder taken from reference TRBV11-2 and TRBJ2-5, is EAGVAQSPRYKIIEKRQSVAFWCNPISGHATLYWYQQILGQGPKLLIQFQNNGVVDDSQLPKDRFSAERLKGVDSTLKIQPAKLEDSAVYLCASSSLAGGLQETQYFGPGTRLLVL.

Regarding this clone: At one end, the junction sequence differs from germline, possibly due to a read error. The chain joins TRBV7-7 to TRBJ2-7; 7 nucleotides agree with TRBD2. The CDR3 has 17 residues. Germline V gene data show CDR1 as SSHAT and CDR2 as FNYEAQ (reference sequence). The CDR3 reads CASSLAVSGEGLGEQYF. CDR3 in DNA: TGTGCTAGCAGCTTAGCCGTTTCGGGGGAGGGCCTCGGCGAGCAGTACTTC.

The V gene is TRBV18, the J gene TRBJ2-1; 8 bases agree with TRBD1. Germline V gene sequence: CDR1 KGHSH, CDR2 LQKENI. The V segment lost 0 bases and the J segment 2 bases; nucleotides outside the gene matches: 0. The length of the CDR3 is 15 residues. The CDR3 sequence is CASSPPDRAYNEQFF. The CDR3, as DNA: TGTGCCAGCTCACCACCGGACAGGGCCTACAATGAGCAGTTCTTC.

This sequence joins TRBV19 and TRBJ1-2; perhaps TRBD1 as D (5 bases). CDR3 length equals 12 residues. Per germline, CDR1 LNHDA and CDR2 SQIVND (reference sequence). The ends were cut back, 7 bases at V and 4 bases at J, with 10 bases in the middle. The CDR3 nucleotides are TGTGCCAGTACCGGGGGTTTCTATGGCTACACCTTC. Amino acid sequence: CASTGGFYGYTF. Supplemented by reference TRBV19 and TRBJ1-2, the full variable domain reads DGGITQSPKYLFRKEGQNVTLSCEQNLNHDAMYWYRQDPGQGLRLIYYSQIVNDFQKGDIAEGYSVSREKKESFPLTVTSAQKNPTAFYLCASTGGFYGYTFGSGTRLTVV.

The V gene is TRBV4-1, the J gene TRBJ2-3; 8 bases map to TRBD2. The V segment lost 0 bases and the J segment 5 bases; nucleotides outside the gene matches: 10. CDR3 length equals 17 residues. Germline values: CDR1 MGHRA, CDR2 YSYEKL. The CDR3 reads CASSQDWGNGGGDTQYF. The CDR3 nucleotides read TGCGCCAGCAGCCAAGATTGGGGAAACGGGGGGGGAGATACGCAGTATTTT.

Here the CDR3 DNA reads TGTGCCAGCAGTGGGCTAGCGGGGAACAATGAGCAGTTCTTC. As protein: CASSGLAGNNEQFF. The chain recombines TRBV6-4 with TRBJ2-1, with 9 bases fitting TRBD2. The CDR3 loop spans 14 amino acids. V was pared by 4 bases and J by 5 bases, with 3 bases of the junction left unmatched. From germline, CDR1 is MRHNA and CDR2 SNTAGT.

The rearrangement uses TRBV28 and TRBJ2-5, with D maybe TRBD2 (5 bases). The CDR3 loop spans 16 amino acids. Deletions cut 6 bases from V and 9 bases from J, with 26 bases between. Germline V gene lookup returns CDR1 MDHEN and CDR2 SYDVKM. Written as DNA, the CDR3 is TGTGCCAGCAGCTTAGGCGGCGCGGGCGGAGCACCGGCCCAGTACTTC. Translated: CASSLGGAGGAPAQYF.

The J gene is TRBJ2-1, the V gene TRBV7-8; weak D call: TRBD1 (6 bases). The CDR3 has 15 residues. Germline values: CDR1 SGHVS, CDR2 FQNEAQ. The germline V and J ends were trimmed by 3 bases and 7 bases, with 16 bases remaining between them. The CDR3 loop is CASSLYSQGTNEQFF. CDR3 nucleotide sequence: TGTGCCAGCAGCTTGTATAGTCAGGGGACAAATGAGCAGTTCTTC.